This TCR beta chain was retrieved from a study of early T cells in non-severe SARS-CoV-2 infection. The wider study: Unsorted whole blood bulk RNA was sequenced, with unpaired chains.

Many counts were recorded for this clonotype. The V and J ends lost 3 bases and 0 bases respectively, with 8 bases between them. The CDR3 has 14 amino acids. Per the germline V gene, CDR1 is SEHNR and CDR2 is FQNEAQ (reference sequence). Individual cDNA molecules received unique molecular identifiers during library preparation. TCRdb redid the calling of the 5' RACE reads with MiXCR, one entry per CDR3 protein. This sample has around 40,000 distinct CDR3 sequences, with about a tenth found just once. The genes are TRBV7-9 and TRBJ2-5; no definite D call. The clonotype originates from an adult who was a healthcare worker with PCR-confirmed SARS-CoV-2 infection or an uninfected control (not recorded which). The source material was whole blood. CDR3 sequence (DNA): TGTGCCAGCAGCTTTTCCGAGTACCAAGAGACCCAGTACTTC. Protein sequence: CASSFSEYQETQYF.